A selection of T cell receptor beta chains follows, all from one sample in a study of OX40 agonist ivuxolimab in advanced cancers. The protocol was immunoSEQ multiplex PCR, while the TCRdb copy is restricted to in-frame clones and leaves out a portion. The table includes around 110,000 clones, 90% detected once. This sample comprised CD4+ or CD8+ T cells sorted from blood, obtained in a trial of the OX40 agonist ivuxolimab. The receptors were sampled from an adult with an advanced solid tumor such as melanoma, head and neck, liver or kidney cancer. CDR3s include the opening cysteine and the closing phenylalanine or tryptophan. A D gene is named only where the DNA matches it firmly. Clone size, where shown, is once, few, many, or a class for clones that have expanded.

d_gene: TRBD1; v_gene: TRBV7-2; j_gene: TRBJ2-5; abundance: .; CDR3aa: CASSSRQGRQTQYF; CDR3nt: TGTGCCAGCAGCTCCAGACAGGGGAGGCAGACCCAGTACTTC
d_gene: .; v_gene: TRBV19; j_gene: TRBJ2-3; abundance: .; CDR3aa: CASSIFSPSGHLDTQYF; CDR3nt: TGTGCCAGTAGTATTTTCTCCCCTTCAGGACACCTAGATACGCAGTATTTT
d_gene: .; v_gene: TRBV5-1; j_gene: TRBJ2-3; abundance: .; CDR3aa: CASSLVGDTQYF; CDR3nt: TGCGCCAGCAGCTTGGTGGGGGATACGCAGTATTTT
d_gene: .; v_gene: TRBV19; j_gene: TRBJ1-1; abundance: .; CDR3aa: CASSIDGQNTEAFF; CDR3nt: TGTGCCAGTAGTATAGACGGACAAAACACTGAAGCTTTCTTT
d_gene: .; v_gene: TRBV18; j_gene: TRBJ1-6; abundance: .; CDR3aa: CASSRSSDSSFNSPLHF; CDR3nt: TGTGCCAGCTCACGATCTTCCGACAGCAGCTTTAATTCACCCCTCCACTTT
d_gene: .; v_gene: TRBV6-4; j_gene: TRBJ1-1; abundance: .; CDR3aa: CASSDSYGTEAFF; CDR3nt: TGTGCCAGCAGTGACTCCTATGGAACTGAAGCTTTCTTT
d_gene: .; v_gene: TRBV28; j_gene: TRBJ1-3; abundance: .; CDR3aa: CASSLGGGSGNTIYF; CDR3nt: TGTGCCAGCAGCCTAGGGGGGGGCTCGGGAAACACCATATATTTT
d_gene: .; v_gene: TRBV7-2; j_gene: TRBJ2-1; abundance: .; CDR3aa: CASSSGTWGNEQFF; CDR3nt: TGTGCCAGCAGCTCCGGGACTTGGGGCAATGAGCAGTTCTTC
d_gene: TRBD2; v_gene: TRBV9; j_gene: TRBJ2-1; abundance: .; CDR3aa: CASSVARGGANEQFF; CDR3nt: TGTGCCAGCAGCGTAGCTCGCGGGGGGGCCAATGAGCAGTTCTTC
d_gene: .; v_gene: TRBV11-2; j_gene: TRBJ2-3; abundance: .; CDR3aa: CASRRGAGSGDTQYF; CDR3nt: TGTGCCAGCCGCCGGGGGGCGGGTTCGGGAGATACGCAGTATTTT
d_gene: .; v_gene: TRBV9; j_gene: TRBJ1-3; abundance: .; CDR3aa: CASSVASGETGGNTIYF; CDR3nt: TGTGCCAGCAGCGTAGCATCCGGGGAAACGGGGGGAAACACCATATATTTT
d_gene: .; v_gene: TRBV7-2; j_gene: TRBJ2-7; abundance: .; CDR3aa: CAGSLEGRRYEQYF; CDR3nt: TGTGCCGGCAGCTTAGAGGGCCGGAGATACGAGCAGTACTTC
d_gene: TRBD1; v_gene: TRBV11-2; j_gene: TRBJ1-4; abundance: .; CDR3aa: CASSQQGAGEKLFF; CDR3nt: TGTGCCAGCAGCCAACAGGGGGCCGGGGAAAAACTGTTTTTT
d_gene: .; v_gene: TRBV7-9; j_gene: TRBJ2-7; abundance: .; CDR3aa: CASSLVGFSDEQYF; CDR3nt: TGTGCCAGCAGTCTAGTGGGGTTCTCGGACGAGCAGTACTTC
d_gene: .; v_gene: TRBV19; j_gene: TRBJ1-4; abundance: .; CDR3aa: CATTGGTAANEKLFF; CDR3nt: TGTGCCACTACCGGGGGGACCGCAGCTAATGAAAAACTGTTTTTT
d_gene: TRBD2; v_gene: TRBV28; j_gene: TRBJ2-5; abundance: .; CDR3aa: CASSLGGRYQETQYF; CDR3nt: TGTGCCAGCAGTTTGGGAGGGAGGTACCAAGAGACCCAGTACTTC
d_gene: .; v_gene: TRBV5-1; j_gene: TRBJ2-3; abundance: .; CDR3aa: CASSLGSITDTQYF; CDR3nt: TGCGCCAGCAGCTTGGGGTCTATCACAGATACGCAGTATTTT
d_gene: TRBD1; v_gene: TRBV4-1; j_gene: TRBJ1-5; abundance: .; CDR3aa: CASSLRTGVNQPQHF; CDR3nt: TGCGCCAGCAGCCTTCGGACAGGGGTGAATCAGCCCCAGCATTTT
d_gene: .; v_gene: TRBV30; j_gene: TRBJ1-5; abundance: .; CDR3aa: CAWREGAGQPQHF; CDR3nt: TGTGCCTGGAGGGAAGGGGCGGGTCAGCCCCAGCATTTT
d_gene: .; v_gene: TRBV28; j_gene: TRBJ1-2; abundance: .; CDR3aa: CASSSAGTADPYGYTF; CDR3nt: TGTGCCAGCAGCTCAGCTGGGACGGCCGATCCCTATGGCTACACCTTC
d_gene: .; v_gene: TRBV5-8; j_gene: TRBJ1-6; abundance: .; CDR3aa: CASVGAKGSPLHF; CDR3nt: TGTGCCAGCGTAGGGGCAAAGGGTTCACCCCTCCACTTT
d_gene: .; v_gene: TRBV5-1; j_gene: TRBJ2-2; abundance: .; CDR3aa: CASSAPGHITGELFF; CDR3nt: TGCGCCAGCAGCGCCCCGGGACACATCACCGGGGAGCTGTTTTTT
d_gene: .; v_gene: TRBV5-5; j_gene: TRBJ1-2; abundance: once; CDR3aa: CASSLVDSVDGYTF; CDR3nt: TGTGCCAGCAGCTTGGTTGACAGTGTGGATGGCTACACCTTC
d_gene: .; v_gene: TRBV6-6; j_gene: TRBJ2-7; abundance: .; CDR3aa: CASSTGLEQYF; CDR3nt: TGTGCCAGCAGTACAGGGTTAGAGCAGTACTTC
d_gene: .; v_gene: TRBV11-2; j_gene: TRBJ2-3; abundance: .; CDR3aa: CASSLDQSDTQYF; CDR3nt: TGTGCCAGCAGCTTAGATCAATCAGATACGCAGTATTTT
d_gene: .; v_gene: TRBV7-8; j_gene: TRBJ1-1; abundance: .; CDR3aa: CASSLSWTVNTEAFF; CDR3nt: TGTGCCAGCAGCTTATCATGGACAGTGAACACTGAAGCTTTCTTT
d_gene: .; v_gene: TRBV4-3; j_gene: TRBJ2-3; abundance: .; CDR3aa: CASSARWTDTQYF; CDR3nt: TGCGCCAGCAGCGCCCGGTGGACAGATACGCAGTATTTT
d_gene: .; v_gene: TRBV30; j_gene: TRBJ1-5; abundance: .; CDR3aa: CAWSATENQPQHF; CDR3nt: TGTGCCTGGAGTGCTACAGAAAATCAGCCCCAGCATTTT
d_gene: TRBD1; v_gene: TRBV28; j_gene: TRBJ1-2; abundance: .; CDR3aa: CASSLGRGRLSYGYTF; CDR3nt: TGTGCCAGCAGTTTAGGAAGGGGGCGACTTAGCTATGGCTACACCTTC
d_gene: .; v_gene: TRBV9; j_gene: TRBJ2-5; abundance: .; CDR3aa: CASSVATGMRETQYF; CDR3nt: TGTGCCAGCAGCGTAGCAACAGGGATGAGGGAAACCCAGTACTTC
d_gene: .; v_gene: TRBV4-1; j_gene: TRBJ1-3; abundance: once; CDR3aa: CASSQDVGPGNTIYF; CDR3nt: TGCGCCAGCAGCCAAGATGTAGGGCCTGGAAACACCATATATTTT
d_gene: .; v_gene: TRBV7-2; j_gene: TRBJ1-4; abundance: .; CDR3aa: CASRLTATNEKLFF; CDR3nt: TGTGCCAGCAGACTTACGGCAACTAATGAAAAACTGTTTTTT
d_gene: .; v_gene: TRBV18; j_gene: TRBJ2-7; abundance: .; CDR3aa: CASSPRDLAYEQYF; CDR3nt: TGTGCCAGCTCACCACGGGACTTGGCCTACGAGCAGTACTTC
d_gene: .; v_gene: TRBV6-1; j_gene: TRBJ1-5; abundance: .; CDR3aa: CASRSEQGGQPQHF; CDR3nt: TGTGCCAGCAGGAGTGAACAGGGTGGTCAGCCCCAGCATTTT
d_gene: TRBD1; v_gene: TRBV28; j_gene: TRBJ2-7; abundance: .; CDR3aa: CASSPGQGYEQYF; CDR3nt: TGTGCCAGCAGTCCTGGACAGGGCTACGAGCAGTACTTC
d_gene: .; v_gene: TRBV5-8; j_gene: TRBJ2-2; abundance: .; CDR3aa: CASSGSLTNTGELFF; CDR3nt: TGTGCCAGCAGCGGGTCTCTAACGAACACCGGGGAGCTGTTTTTT
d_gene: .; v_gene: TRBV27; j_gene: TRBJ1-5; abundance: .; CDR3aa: CASSLSGQPYSNQPQHF; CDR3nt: TGTGCCAGCAGTTTATCGGGGCAACCTTATAGCAATCAGCCCCAGCATTTT
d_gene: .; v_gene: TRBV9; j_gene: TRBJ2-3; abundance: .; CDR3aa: CASSVVGALDTQYF; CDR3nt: TGTGCCAGCAGCGTAGTTGGGGCCTTGGATACGCAGTATTTT
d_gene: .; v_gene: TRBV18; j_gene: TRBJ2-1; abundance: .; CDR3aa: CASSLGEGARDEQFF; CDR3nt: TGTGCCAGCTCCCTGGGGGAGGGGGCCCGCGATGAGCAGTTCTTC
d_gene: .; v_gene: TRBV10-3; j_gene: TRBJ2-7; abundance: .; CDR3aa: CAISDSLRDEQYF; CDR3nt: TGTGCCATCAGTGATAGTCTCAGGGACGAGCAGTACTTC
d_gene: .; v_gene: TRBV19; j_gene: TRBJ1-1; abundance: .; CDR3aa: CASSIAQTALNTEAFF; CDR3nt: TGTGCCAGTAGTATAGCCCAGACAGCTCTTAACACTGAAGCTTTCTTT
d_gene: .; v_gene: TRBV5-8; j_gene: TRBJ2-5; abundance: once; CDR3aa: CASSFGGQSQETQYF; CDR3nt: TGTGCCAGCAGCTTCGGGGGACAGAGCCAAGAGACCCAGTACTTC
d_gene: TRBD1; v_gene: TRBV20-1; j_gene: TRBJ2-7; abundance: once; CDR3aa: CRPGQGEGYF; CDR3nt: TGCAGACCGGGACAGGGGGAGGGGTACTTC